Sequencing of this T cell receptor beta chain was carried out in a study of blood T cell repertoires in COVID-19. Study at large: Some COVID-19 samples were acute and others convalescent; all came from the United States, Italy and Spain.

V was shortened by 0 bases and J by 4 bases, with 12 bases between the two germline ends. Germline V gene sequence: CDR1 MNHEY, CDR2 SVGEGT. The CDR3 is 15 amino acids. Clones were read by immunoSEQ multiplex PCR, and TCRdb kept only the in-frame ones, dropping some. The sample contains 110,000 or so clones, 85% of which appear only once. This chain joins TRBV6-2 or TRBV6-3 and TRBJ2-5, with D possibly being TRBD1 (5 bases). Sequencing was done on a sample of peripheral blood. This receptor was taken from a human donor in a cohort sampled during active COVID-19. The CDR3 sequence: CASSYSGGAGETQYF. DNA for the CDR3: TGTGCCAGCAGTTACTCAGGTGGGGCCGGAGAGACCCAGTACTTC.